This T cell receptor beta chain was captured in a study of PD-1 blockade in classical Hodgkin lymphoma (dated by TCRdb to about 2020). Study-wide context: Nivolumab dosing was 3 mg/kg intravenously every 2 weeks, continuing until either disease progression or unacceptable toxicity. The study used TCR beta sequencing and CyTOF to define a peripheral blood immune signature of response to PD-1 blockade in classical Hodgkin lymphoma. On the study overall, not on this receptor specifically: The study was restricted to a single clinical trial cohort, and the causes of repertoire differences, possibly disease activity or prior therapy, were left undefined. A significant rise by C4D1 was seen in CD4+ but not CD8+ TCR diversity (p=0.0027 vs p=0.16), with the rise being most apparent in complete responders (p=0.02). Trial patients with a complete response had baseline diversity similar to that of newly diagnosed patients, while partial responders and progressors had significantly lower diversity. Patients starting nivolumab less than 1 year after ASCT had lower diversity and were excluded from later analyses to avoid confounding by immune reconstitution. Baseline TCR diversity was reported to be lower in newly diagnosed patients than in healthy donors, and even lower in relapsed/refractory patients.

This clone was recorded only once. The antigen this receptor binds is unknown. Base qualities are not provided; no much larger clone lies one nucleotide away. V ends up 4 bases short and J 3 bases short, with an unmatched junction base count of 8. From the germline V gene (reference sequence), CDR1 is MNHEY and CDR2 is SMNVEV. The CDR3 covers 15 residues, taking in both the cysteine and the phenylalanine. Of the read, only the CDR3 DNA is kept; its 45 bases are in frame from base 1. Genomic DNA was extracted with the Qiagen DNeasy kit from unsorted PBMCs and from negatively selected CD4+ and CD8+ fractions. TCR beta CDR3 regions were amplified by immunoSEQ multiplex PCR using primers annealing to V and J segments. A synthetic immune receptor repertoire was used to minimize amplification bias, and any remaining bias was removed computationally after sequencing. The original methods were these. Custom Python scripts were used to quantify repertoire diversity as the Shannon entropy index. Unsorted, CD4+ and CD8+ repertoires were analyzed separately, except in combined analyses where CD4+ and CD8+ sequences were merged in silico. Clonal expansion was defined as at least a 2-fold frequency increase after treatment relative to C1D1, with a pseudocount of 0.5 for undetected baseline clones. Singleton clones were defined as clones with 0 or 1 copy at C1D1, and non-singleton clones were defined as clones with 2 or more copies. Clones expanded in unsorted samples were assigned a CD4+, CD8+ or unknown annotation through matching of protein sequences in sorted samples from the same patient. Wilcoxon tests on paired samples were used to test changes in diversity from C1D1 to C4D1. The source is immuneACCESS, and TCRdb retained only in-frame sequences with V and J called. Part of the clones is not carried over; for the studies checked, unresolved V genes explain less than half of this, and the remainder is unexplained. The D gene and trimming were derived from the DNA, and the V and J assignments and clone size from that table. This sample is represented by about 98,000 clones; roughly 92% of them were singletons. Jointly, the top ten make up 2.5% to 3% of the sample.

The time point label, read with the paper, signifies: cycle 1 day 1 (C1D1), immediately before nivolumab initiation. Relapse after autologous stem cell transplantation had occurred in all trial patients, and cohorts A, B and C were distinguished by prior brentuximab vedotin exposure. The trial cohort included 55 to 60 patients with relapsed/refractory classical Hodgkin lymphoma, and each patient had a best overall response of complete response, partial response or progressive disease. Trial patients were treated with single-agent nivolumab in the multi-cohort phase II CheckMate 205 trial. Best overall response was determined by an independent review committee according to the 2007 International Working Group response criteria. Trial PBMCs were collected immediately before nivolumab initiation (C1D1) and during therapy at cycle 2 day 1 and cycle 4 day 1. Peripheral blood was collected in 8 mL Vacutainer Cell Preparation Tubes, from which PBMCs were isolated by centrifugation and then cryopreserved.

The sample in question was peripheral blood mononuclear cells (PBMCs), obtained at baseline. This clonotype originated in a human donor with classical Hodgkin lymphoma. The chain employs TRBV27 and TRBJ2-7, and TRBD2 aligns with 8 junction nucleotides. This receptor carries the CDR3 CASSSAGGGIYEQYF. The DNA reads as follows: TGTGCCAGCAGTTCCGCGGGAGGTGGGATCTACGAGCAGTACTTC.